These T cell receptor beta chains were read from a single sample in a study of identical twins. Via MiXCR, TCRdb re-called the 5' RACE reads, giving one row per CDR3 protein. The profile shows some 760,000 distinct CDR3 sequences, over 15% of them singletons. The sample was also reused in another study, on T cells expressing NK-cell markers.

Sequenced material: PBMCs. These receptors all stem from a woman under 30 in good health. CDR3s include the opening cysteine and the closing phenylalanine or tryptophan. The D gene is left open where the match is weak. Expanded clones are given a class, and other clones once, few, many or no size at all.

v_gene	j_gene	len	d_gene	abundance	CDR3nt	CDR3aa
TRBV4-3	TRBJ2-7	15	.	.	TGCGCCAGCAGCCAAGAGAGGACGGCCACCTACGAGCAGTACTTC	CASSQERTATYEQYF
TRBV15	TRBJ1-4	15	.	few	TGTGCCACCAGCAGAGATGGGGACATCAGTGAAAAACTGTTTTTT	CATSRDGDISEKLFF
TRBV10-3	TRBJ2-7	15	TRBD1	few	TGTGCCATCAGTGACTCCGACAGGGGGACCTACGAGCAGTACTTC	CAISDSDRGTYEQYF
TRBV12-3/TRBV12-4	TRBJ1-5	15	.	.	TGTGCCAGCAGTTTAGCGACAGGAGGCAATCAGCCCCAGCATTTT	CASSLATGGNQPQHF
TRBV12-3/TRBV12-4	TRBJ2-7	17	TRBD2	.	TGTGCCAGCAGTTTAGCGAGAGAGCGGGGGACCCCCTACGAGCAGTACTTC	CASSLARERGTPYEQYF
TRBV4-3	TRBJ2-1	14	.	few	TGCGCCAGCGGGGGGAGGAATCGAGGCGATGAGCAGTTCTTC	CASGGRNRGDEQFF
TRBV12-3/TRBV12-4	TRBJ1-1	13	.	.	TGTGCCAGCGTAAGGGGTAGTGGAACTGAAGCTTTCTTT	CASVRGSGTEAFF
TRBV12-3/TRBV12-4	TRBJ2-1	15	.	.	TGTGCCAGCACCCCTAGCACCAGCTCCTACAATGAGCAGTTCTTC	CASTPSTSSYNEQFF
TRBV25-1	TRBJ1-3	15	TRBD1	once	TGTGCCAGCACCCCAGTAGGGACAGGCGGGAGCACCATATATTTT	CASTPVGTGGSTIYF
TRBV14	TRBJ2-1	11	.	.	TGTGCCAGCAGCCTTTACAGGGAGCAGTTCTTC	CASSLYREQFF
TRBV20-1	TRBJ2-1	14	.	.	TGCAGTGCTAGAGCCCCCAGGGAAGGCAATGAGCAGTTCTTC	CSARAPREGNEQFF
TRBV29-1	TRBJ2-7	14	TRBD1	few	TGCAGCGCCCTCTGGGGACAGGGGGGTTACGAGCAGTACTTC	CSALWGQGGYEQYF
TRBV9	TRBJ1-4	13	.	few	TGTGCCAGCAGCGAGGCCATAGGCGAGAAACTGTTTTTT	CASSEAIGEKLFF
TRBV29-1	TRBJ2-5	15	.	few	TGCAGCGTTGAAGTTATGGTAGCGGTCCAAGAGACCCAGTACTTC	CSVEVMVAVQETQYF
TRBV11-2	TRBJ2-1	11	.	few	TGTGCCAGCACCGGGGGACGCGAGCAGTTCTTC	CASTGGREQFF
TRBV7-2	TRBJ1-1	13	.	many	TGTGCCAGCAGTCTTATGACAAACACTGAAGCTTTCTTT	CASSLMTNTEAFF
TRBV10-2	TRBJ2-7	11	.	few	TGCGCCAGCAGGGCGGGTGTCGAGCAGTACTTC	CASRAGVEQYF
TRBV9	TRBJ2-1	17	TRBD2	.	TGTGCCAGCAGCGAACGAGCCGGGACTAGCGGTTGGAATGAGCAGTTCTTC	CASSERAGTSGWNEQFF
TRBV6-1	TRBJ1-5	16	TRBD1	few	TGTGCCAGCAGAAGAACAGGGGGCAGGGGCAATCAGCCCCAGCATTTT	CASRRTGGRGNQPQHF
TRBV24-1	TRBJ2-1	14	.	.	TGTGCCACCAGTGAGGATTCGGGGTCCAATGAGCAGTTCTTC	CATSEDSGSNEQFF
TRBV7-8	TRBJ1-2	13	.	.	TGTGCCACCGAGCTGACGGGAAACTATGGCTACACCTTC	CATELTGNYGYTF
TRBV25-1	TRBJ1-2	12	.	.	TGTGCCAGCAAGCCCTCCGGGCGGGGCTACACCTTC	CASKPSGRGYTF